The 25 T cell receptor beta chains presented below share a single source sample, sequenced in a study of control samples from healthy donors and cancer patients. TCRdb's copy holds only in-frame clones and misses some; the assay was immunoSEQ multiplex PCR. The sample lists approximately 120,000 clones, 75% to 90% occurring once. The sequencing input was blood. The source of these receptors is a woman in her fifties or sixties in good health.

This clone has only one observation. The chain joins TRBV5-4 to TRBJ1-1; a weak D match, TRBD1 (5 bases). Deletions cut 3 bases from V and 6 bases from J, with 12 bases between. The germline V gene has CDR1 SGHNT and CDR2 YYREEE (reference sequence). The CDR3 loop spans 13 amino acids. CDR3 sequence reads: CASSSGTLSEAFF. The CDR3 nucleotides read TGTGCCAGCAGCTCCGGGACCCTCTCTGAAGCTTTCTTT.

V is TRBV7-8 and J is TRBJ2-1; D is ambiguous. The CDR3 is 13 amino acids. The germline V and J ends were trimmed by 2 bases and 6 bases, with 8 bases remaining between them. Germline values: CDR1 SGHVS, CDR2 FQNEAQ. The CDR3 region has the DNA TGTGCCAGCAGCTTATTCGGTGGCAATGAGCAGTTCTTC. This sequence encodes CASSLFGGNEQFF.

The chain carries TRBV9 and TRBJ1-1; the match to TRBD1 covers 11 bases. The CDR3 sequence is 17 residues long. CDR1 is SGDLS and CDR2 is YYNGEE in the germline V gene. V was pared by 0 bases and J by 2 bases, with 6 bases of the junction left unmatched. CDR3 region: CASSVEGQGARNTEAFF. DNA of the CDR3: TGTGCCAGCAGCGTAGAAGGACAGGGGGCCAGAAACACTGAAGCTTTCTTT.

The chain combines TRBV19 with TRBJ2-1, with TRBD2 identical over 8 bases. Germline CDR1 LNHDA, CDR2 SQIVND (reference sequence). The CDR3 loop spans 16 amino acids. V trimming: 7 bases; J trimming: 1 base; junction bases outside the gene matches: 9. CDR3 DNA: TGTGCCAGTACCGACGCGAGCGGGAGTTCCTACAATGAGCAGTTCTTC. The encoded protein is CASTDASGSSYNEQFF.

The chain couples TRBV6-6 to TRBJ2-5; 8 positions agree with TRBD2. J gave up 1 base and V 5 bases, and 15 bases lay outside the gene matches. From germline, CDR1 is MNHNY and CDR2 SVGAGI (reference sequence). The CDR3 spans 18 residues. The CDR3 DNA sequence: TGTGCCAGCAGTCGATTACGGGGGGGGAGCGGGGGCCAAGAGACCCAGTACTTC. It encodes CASSRLRGGSGGQETQYF.

The V and J genes are TRBV3-1 (or the pseudogene TRBV3-2) and TRBJ2-7; 7 bases align to TRBD1. V lost 6 bases and J lost 2; bases outside the gene matches: 10. Germline CDR1 LGHDT, CDR2 YNNKEL (reference sequence). The CDR3 covers 15 residues. Here the CDR3 DNA reads TGTGCCAGCAGTTACCCGGGGACAGAAACCTACGAGCAGTACTTC. This codes for CASSYPGTETYEQYF.

The J gene is TRBJ1-1, the V gene TRBV4-1, with a possible D match to TRBD1 (5 bases). The CDR3 runs to 14 residues. The ends were cut back, 3 bases at V and 5 bases at J, with 13 bases in the middle. Per the germline V gene, CDR1 is MGHRA and CDR2 is YSYEKL. CDR3 in DNA: TGCGCCAGCAGCCACGCCTATCAGGGTACTGAAGCTTTCTTT. This sequence encodes CASSHAYQGTEAFF.

The chain employs TRBV6-5 and TRBJ2-5; a weak D match, TRBD2 (6 bases). The CDR3 sequence is 15 residues long. Germline CDR1 MNHEY, CDR2 SVGAGI. Trimming shortened V by 0 bases and J by 2 bases, and 10 bases separated the two germline ends. The CDR3 DNA sequence: TGTGCCAGCAGTTACTCGAGGCTAGCGCAAGAGACCCAGTACTTC. This codes for CASSYSRLAQETQYF.

This sequence joins TRBV30 and TRBJ1-6, with D perhaps TRBD1 (5 bases). The V end lost 0 bases, the J end lost 10 bases, and 13 bases lay between the germline ends. The germline V gene has CDR1 GTSNPN and CDR2 SVGIG (reference sequence). The CDR3 has 14 residues. The CDR3, as DNA: TGTGCCTGGAGTGTCGGTTCTCGGGGGTCACCCCTCCACTTT. Translated: CAWSVGSRGSPLHF.

This chain joins TRBV7-2 and TRBJ2-2, with 10 bases matching TRBD2. CDR1 is SGHTA and CDR2 is FQGNSA in the germline V gene. This CDR3 has 14 amino acids. V was pared by 5 bases and J by 6 bases, with 3 bases of the junction left unmatched. The CDR3 DNA follows: TGTGCCAGCAGCACGGGACTAGCGTCCGGGGAGCTGTTTTTT. Translated: CASSTGLASGELFF.

The chain has TRBV9 and TRBJ2-3; D gene unclear. Germline CDR1 reads SGDLS; CDR2 reads YYNGEE. The CDR3 spans 13 residues. V was shortened by 0 bases and J by 4 bases, with 6 bases between the two germline ends. CDR3 sequence: CASSVELSDTQYF. The CDR3 DNA is TGTGCCAGCAGCGTAGAGTTATCAGATACGCAGTATTTT. The full variable domain, rest sourced from reference TRBV9 and TRBJ2-3, is DSGVTQTPKHLITATGQRVTLRCSPRSGDLSVYWYQQSLDQGLQFLIQYYNGEERAKGNILERFSAQQFPDLHSELNLSSLELGDSALYFCASSVELSDTQYFGPGTRLTVL.

The J gene is TRBJ2-1, the V gene TRBV7-3; 7 bases are shared with TRBD2. After removal of 6 bases from V and 3 bases from J, the junction contained 5 bases not matched to a gene. The CDR3 spans 14 residues. Germline V gene lookup returns CDR1 SGHTA and CDR2 FQGTGA. CDR3 sequence (DNA): TGTGCCAGCAGGCCCGGGGGGAGCTACAATGAGCAGTTCTTC. This gives the protein CASRPGGSYNEQFF.

This sequence joins TRBV18 and TRBJ1-5; the D is unclear. The germline V gene encodes CDR1 KGHSH and CDR2 LQKENI. The CDR3 length is 12 residues. V lost 10 bases and J 4 bases, leaving 11 bases between the germline ends. The CDR3 region is CATGSLNQPQHF. DNA for the CDR3: TGTGCCACTGGCTCATTGAATCAGCCCCAGCATTTT.

This clone was detected once. This chain joins TRBV5-5 and TRBJ1-2; no definite D call. The CDR3 length is 13 residues. V was clipped by 4 bases and J by 2 bases, with 9 bases between them. Germline V gene data show CDR1 as SGHKS and CDR2 as YYEKEE (reference sequence). In DNA, the CDR3 is TGTGCCAGCAGCCATATTGGGAACTATGGCTACACCTTC. Its translation: CASSHIGNYGYTF.

The rearrangement links TRBV27 to TRBJ1-1, with a possible D match to TRBD1 (6 bases). Trimming stripped 0 bases from V and 5 bases from J, with 16 bases between. This CDR3 is built from 16 residues. Per germline, CDR1 MNHEY and CDR2 SMNVEV (reference sequence). This CDR3 is CASSLSPGGGRTEAFF. The CDR3 bases are TGTGCCAGCAGTTTATCTCCCGGGGGGGGGCGGACTGAAGCTTTCTTT.

This sequence joins TRBV7-9 and TRBJ2-3, with D unclear. Germline CDR1 reads SEHNR; CDR2 reads FQNEAQ (reference sequence). V lost 5 bases to trimming and J lost 2 bases, with 14 bases between them. The CDR3 contains 15 residues. In nucleotides, the CDR3 is TGTGCCAGCAGCCCCAGCCCCGTATACACAGATACGCAGTATTTT. It translates to CASSPSPVYTDTQYF.

This clone was observed a handful of times. The rearrangement joins TRBV9 to TRBJ2-2; 7 positions match TRBD1. V gave up 3 bases and J gave up 4 bases; unmatched junction bases: 6. Germline V lookup: CDR1 SGDLS, CDR2 YYNGEE. The CDR3 loop spans 15 amino acids. The CDR3 bases are TGTGCCAGCAGCGGACGACAGGGTACCACCGGGGAGCTGTTTTTT. Encoded protein: CASSGRQGTTGELFF.

This chain links TRBV7-2 with TRBJ2-1; 7 nucleotides align to TRBD2. The V and J ends lost 3 bases and 5 bases, in that order; junction bases with no gene match: 4. Germline V CDR1 and CDR2: SGHTA, FQGNSA. The CDR3 runs 14 residues. CDR3 bases: TGTGCCAGCAGCTTGGCGGGGGTGAACAATGAGCAGTTCTTC. As protein: CASSLAGVNNEQFF.

This rearrangement joins TRBV12-3 or TRBV12-4 to TRBJ2-2; D is ambiguous. The CDR3 is 12 residues long. The germline V and J ends were trimmed by 7 bases and 6 bases, with 9 bases remaining between them. The CDR3 reads CASKLVPGELFF. In DNA form, the CDR3 reads TGTGCCAGCAAACTCGTGCCCGGGGAGCTGTTTTTT.

V gene TRBV4-1 combines with J gene TRBJ2-2; D perhaps matches TRBD2 (6 bases). The ends were cut back, 6 bases at V and 1 base at J, with 15 bases in the middle. The germline CDR1 and CDR2 sequences are MGHRA and YSYEKL. The CDR3 has 16 residues. CDR3 nucleotides: TGCGCCAGCAGTCAGATCCGGGACTGGAACACCGGGGAGCTGTTTTTT. Amino acids: CASSQIRDWNTGELFF.

The chain joins TRBV7-4 to TRBJ2-4; D unclear. CDR1 is SGHVT, CDR2 SQSDAQ, per germline. Trimming took off 5 bases at V and 1 base at J, with 15 bases between the two ends. There are 16 residues in the CDR3. The DNA for the CDR3 is TGTGCCAGCAGCCTCGATCGACCCTTCGCCAAAAACATTCAGTACTTC. Protein: CASSLDRPFAKNIQYF. Full variable domain (missing parts from reference TRBV7-4 and TRBJ2-4): GAGVSQSPRYKVAKRGRDVALRCDSISGHVTLYWYRQTLGQGSEVLTYSQSDAQRDKSGRPSGRFSAERPERSVSTLKIQRTEQGDSAVYLCASSLDRPFAKNIQYFGAGTRLSVL.

The chain links TRBV7-9 to TRBJ2-7; possibly TRBD2 for D (6 bases). From germline, CDR1 is SEHNR and CDR2 FQNEAQ (reference sequence). CDR3 length: 14 residues. V dropped 1 base and J dropped 2 bases, with 9 bases sitting between them. The CDR3, as DNA: TGTGCCAGCAGCTTAGGGTCGGGGGCCTACGAGCAGTACTTC. It specifies CASSLGSGAYEQYF. Using reference TRBV7-9 and TRBJ2-7 for the parts outside the CDR3, the full variable domain is DTGVSQNPRHKITKRGQNVTFRCDPISEHNRLYWYRQTLGQGPEFLTYFQNEAQLEKSRLLSDRFSAERPKGSFSTLEIQRTEQGDSAMYLCASSLGSGAYEQYFGPGTRLTVT.

This sequence joins TRBV24-1 and TRBJ1-2; 7 bases match TRBD1. CDR3 length equals 16 residues. The V gene's germline CDR1 is KGHDR and CDR2 SFDVKD. Trimming at V came to 4 bases and at J to 0 bases, leaving 7 bases not matched to a gene. In DNA, the CDR3 is TGTGCCACCAGTGACCTGACAGGGAAAGCTAACTATGGCTACACCTTC. Translated: CATSDLTGKANYGYTF.

This clone was observed a single time. The chain carries TRBV6-5 and TRBJ2-5; weak D call: TRBD2 (6 bases). CDR3 length equals 16 residues. Germline loops: CDR1 MNHEY, CDR2 SVGAGI. Trimming took off 0 bases at V and 4 bases at J, with 15 bases between the two ends. CDR3 in DNA: TGTGCCAGCAGTTACTCGACGGCCGGGGGTCGAGAGACCCAGTACTTC. It encodes CASSYSTAGGRETQYF.

This clone was picked up one time. The rearrangement links TRBV29-1 to TRBJ2-1; maybe TRBD2 (5 bases). V lost 4 bases and J lost 0, with 10 bases in between. The germline CDR1 and CDR2 sequences are SQVTM and ANQGSEA. The CDR3 covers 14 residues. CDR3 region: CSVGEGGSYNEQFF. The CDR3 DNA follows: TGCAGCGTTGGAGAGGGCGGCTCCTACAATGAGCAGTTCTTC.